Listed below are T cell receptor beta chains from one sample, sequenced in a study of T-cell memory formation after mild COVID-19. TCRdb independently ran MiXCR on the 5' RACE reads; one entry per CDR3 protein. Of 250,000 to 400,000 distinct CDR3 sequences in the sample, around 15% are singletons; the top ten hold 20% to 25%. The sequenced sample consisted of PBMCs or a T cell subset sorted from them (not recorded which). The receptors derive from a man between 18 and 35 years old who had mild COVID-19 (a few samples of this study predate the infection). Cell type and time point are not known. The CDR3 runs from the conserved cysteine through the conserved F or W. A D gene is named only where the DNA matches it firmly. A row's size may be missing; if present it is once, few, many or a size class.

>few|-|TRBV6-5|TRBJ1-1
TGTGCCAGCAGTTACAGGGGACCGGCCGGTTGGGGAGCTTTCTTT
CASSYRGPAGWGAFF
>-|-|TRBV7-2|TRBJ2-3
TGTGCCAGCAGCGGGGTAGGGTTCGCAGATACGCAGTATTTT
CASSGVGFADTQYF
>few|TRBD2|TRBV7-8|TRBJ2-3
TGTGCCAGCAGCTCGCTAGCGGGGCGCACAGATACGCAGTATTTT
CASSSLAGRTDTQYF
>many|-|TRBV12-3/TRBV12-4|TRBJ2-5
TGTGCCAGCAGTTTTGCCGGCCAGGAAGAGACCCAGTACTTC
CASSFAGQEETQYF
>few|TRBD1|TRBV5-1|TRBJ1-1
TGCGCCAGCAGGATAAGGGGGCCGTCTCAGGCTTTCTTT
CASRIRGPSQAFF
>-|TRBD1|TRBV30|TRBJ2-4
TGTGCCTGGTGCCGGGACAGATCATTCCCAGCCAAAAACATTCAGTACTTC
CAWCRDRSFPAKNIQYF
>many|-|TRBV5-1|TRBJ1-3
TGCGCCAGCAGCTTGGGGTTCTCTGGAAACACCATATATTTT
CASSLGFSGNTIYF
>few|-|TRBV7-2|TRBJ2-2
TGTGCCAGCAGCTTAGCAAGGACTATGACGAACACCGGGGAGCTGTTTTTT
CASSLARTMTNTGELFF
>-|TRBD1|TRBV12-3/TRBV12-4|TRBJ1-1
TGTGCCAGCAGTTTAGGAGGGACAGGGGGTTTTACTGAAGCTTTCTTT
CASSLGGTGGFTEAFF
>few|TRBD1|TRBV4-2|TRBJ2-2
TGTGCCAGCAGCCAAGAAACCGTTATCCAAACAGGGGGCCTTGCCGGGGAGCTGTTTTTT
CASSQETVIQTGGLAGELFF
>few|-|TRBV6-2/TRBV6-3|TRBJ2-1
TGTGCCAGCAGTTACTCCCCCCTACCCGTGCAGTTCTTC
CASSYSPLPVQFF
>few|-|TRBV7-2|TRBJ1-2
TGTGCCAGCAGCTTATTGGCAGCGACAGGCTATGGCTACACCTTC
CASSLLAATGYGYTF
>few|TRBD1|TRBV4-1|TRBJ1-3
TGCGCCAGCAGCCGACAGGGATCGGAAAACACCATATATTTT
CASSRQGSENTIYF
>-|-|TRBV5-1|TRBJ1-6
TGCGCCAGCAGCTTGGCTCAGGTCGGATCACCCCTCCACTTT
CASSLAQVGSPLHF